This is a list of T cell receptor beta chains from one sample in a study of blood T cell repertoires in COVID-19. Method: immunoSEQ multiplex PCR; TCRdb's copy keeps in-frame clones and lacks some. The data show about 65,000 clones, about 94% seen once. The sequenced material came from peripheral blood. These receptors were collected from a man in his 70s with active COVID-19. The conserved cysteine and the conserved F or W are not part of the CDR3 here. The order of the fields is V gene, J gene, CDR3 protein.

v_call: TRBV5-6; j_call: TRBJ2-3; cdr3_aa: ASSSPTSTDTQY
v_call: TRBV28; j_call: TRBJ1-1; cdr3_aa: ASSPFLGSRNTEAF
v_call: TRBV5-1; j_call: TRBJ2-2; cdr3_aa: ASSFSGGSNTGELF
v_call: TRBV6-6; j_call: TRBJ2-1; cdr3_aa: ASGTSGGVSYNEQF
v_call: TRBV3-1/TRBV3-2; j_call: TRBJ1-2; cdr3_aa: ASSQEPTGQGANYGYT
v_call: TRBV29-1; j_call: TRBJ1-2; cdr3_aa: SVDVDRGISDGYT
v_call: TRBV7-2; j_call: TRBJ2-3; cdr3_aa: ASSFSTSTDTQY
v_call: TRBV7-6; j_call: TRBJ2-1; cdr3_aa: ASSSDRGSYNEQF
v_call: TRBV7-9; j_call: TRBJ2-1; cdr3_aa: ASSSREVGGLAGQF
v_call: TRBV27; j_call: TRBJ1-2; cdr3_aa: ASSRSVSDYGYT
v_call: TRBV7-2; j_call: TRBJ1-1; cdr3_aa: ASSATGTRGGEAF
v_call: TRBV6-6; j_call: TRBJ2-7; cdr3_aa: ASSHGQGSYEQY
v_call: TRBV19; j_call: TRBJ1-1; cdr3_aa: ASRETGPNTEAF
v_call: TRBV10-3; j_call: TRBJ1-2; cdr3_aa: AITTPGRYGYT
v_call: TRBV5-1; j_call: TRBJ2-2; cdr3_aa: ASSFQGTGELF
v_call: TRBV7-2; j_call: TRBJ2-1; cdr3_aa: ASSLAAGGQYNEQF
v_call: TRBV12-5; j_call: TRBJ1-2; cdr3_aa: ASGLQGGRSGYGYT
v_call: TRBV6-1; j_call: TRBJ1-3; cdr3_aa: ASSELTVNTIY
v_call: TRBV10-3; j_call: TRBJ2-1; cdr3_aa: ATGPAGGLGNEQF
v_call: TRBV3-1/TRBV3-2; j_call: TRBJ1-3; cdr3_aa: ASSKADTRSGNTIY
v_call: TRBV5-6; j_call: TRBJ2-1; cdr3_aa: ASRQSGPEQF
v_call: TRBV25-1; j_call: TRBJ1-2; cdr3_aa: ASSGSRGYGYT
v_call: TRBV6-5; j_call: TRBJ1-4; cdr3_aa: ASKGIQSTEKLF
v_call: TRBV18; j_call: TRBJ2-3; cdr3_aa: ASSPGGERTDTQY
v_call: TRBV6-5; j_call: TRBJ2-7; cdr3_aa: ASRNAGQNYEQY
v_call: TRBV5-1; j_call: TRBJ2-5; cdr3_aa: ASSTDRDQETQY
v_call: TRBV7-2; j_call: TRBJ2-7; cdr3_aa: ASSLALGRTRAYEQY
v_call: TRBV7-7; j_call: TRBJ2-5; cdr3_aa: ASSLGLTGGQETQY
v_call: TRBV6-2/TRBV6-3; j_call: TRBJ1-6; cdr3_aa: ASSYLSSPLH
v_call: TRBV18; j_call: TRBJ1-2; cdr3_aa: ASSPTVNYGYT
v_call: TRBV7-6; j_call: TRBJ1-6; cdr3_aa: ASSPRQGASPLH
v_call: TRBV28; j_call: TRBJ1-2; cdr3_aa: ASSFRGGYT
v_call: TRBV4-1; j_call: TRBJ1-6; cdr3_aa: ASSQEEVLPLH
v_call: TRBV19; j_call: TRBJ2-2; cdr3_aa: ASSGSAVGELF
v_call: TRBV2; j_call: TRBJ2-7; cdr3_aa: ASREGGVSYEQY
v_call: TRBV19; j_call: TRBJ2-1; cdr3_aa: ASSMRQGGDEQF
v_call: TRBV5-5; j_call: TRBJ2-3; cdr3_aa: ASSVLLGTDTQY
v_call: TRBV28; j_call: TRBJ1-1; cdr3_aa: ASGLGGGKGTEAF
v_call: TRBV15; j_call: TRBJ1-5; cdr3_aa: ATSRDFGSNQPQH
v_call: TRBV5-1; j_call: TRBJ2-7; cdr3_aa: ASSWPLGQGLSHSYEQY
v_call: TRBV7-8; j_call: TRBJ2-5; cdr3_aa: ASILDTVRETQY
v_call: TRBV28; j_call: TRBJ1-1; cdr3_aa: ASSTGTTRNTEAF
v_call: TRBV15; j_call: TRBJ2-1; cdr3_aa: ATRARGDQYNEQF
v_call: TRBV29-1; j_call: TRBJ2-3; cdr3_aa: SAHRGRTDTQY
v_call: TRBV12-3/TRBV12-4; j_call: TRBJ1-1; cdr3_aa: ASRYRGNTEAF